Included here is one TCR beta chain sequence, with context. Its antigen is still unknown. The data derive from a study of cytomegalovirus exposure and HLA in healthy donors. The CDR3 is 15 amino acids. Trimming pared 5 bases from V and 3 bases from J, leaving 15 bases between. CDR1 and CDR2 from the germline V gene are SGHTA and FQGTGA. Study-wide results and caveats: Common viral pathogens (according to a later analysis) appeared linked to several of the most significant clusters.

Primers for the PCR totalled 60 Vbeta and 13 Jbeta. Measured with immunoSEQ multiplex PCR; TCRdb has only the in-frame clones, and not every one. The sample consists of fewer than 250,000 clones, around 80% of them appearing once. The clonotype was recovered from a man under 40 in good health and CMV-seronegative. V usage is TRBV7-3 and J usage is TRBJ2-3; possible D gene TRBD2, 6 bases. Sequenced input: PBMCs. The CDR3 loop reads CASSHSGGRTDTQYF. For the CDR3, the DNA is TGTGCCAGCAGCCACAGTGGGGGGAGGACAGATACGCAGTATTTT.